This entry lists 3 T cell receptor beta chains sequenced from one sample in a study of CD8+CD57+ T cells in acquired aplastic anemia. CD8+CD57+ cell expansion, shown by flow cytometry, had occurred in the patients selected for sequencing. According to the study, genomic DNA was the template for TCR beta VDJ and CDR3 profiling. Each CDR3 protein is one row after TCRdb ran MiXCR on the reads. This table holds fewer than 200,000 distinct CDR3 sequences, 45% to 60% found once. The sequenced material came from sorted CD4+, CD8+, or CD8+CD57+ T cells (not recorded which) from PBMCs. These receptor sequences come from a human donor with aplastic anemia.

CDR3 residues: CASPGEGSEAFF. The DNA of the CDR3 is TGTGCCAGTCCGGGTGAGGGATCTGAAGCTTTCTTT. The chain carries TRBV19 and TRBJ1-1; D is unresolved. V was trimmed by 8 bases and J by 6 bases, leaving 13 bases between them. Per the germline V gene, CDR1 is LNHDA and CDR2 is SQIVND (reference sequence). This CDR3 contains 12 residues.

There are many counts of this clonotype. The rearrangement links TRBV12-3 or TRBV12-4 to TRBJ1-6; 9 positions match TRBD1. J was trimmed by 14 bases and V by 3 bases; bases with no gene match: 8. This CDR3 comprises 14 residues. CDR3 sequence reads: CASSFTDRGSTLHF. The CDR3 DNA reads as TGTGCCAGCAGTTTTACGGACAGGGGTTCTACCCTCCACTTT.

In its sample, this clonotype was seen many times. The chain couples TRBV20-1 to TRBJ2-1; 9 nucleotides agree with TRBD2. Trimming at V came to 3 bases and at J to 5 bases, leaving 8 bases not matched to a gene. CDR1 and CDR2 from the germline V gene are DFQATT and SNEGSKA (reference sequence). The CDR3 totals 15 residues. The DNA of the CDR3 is TGCAGTGCTAGCCCGGGGGGCGGGGGGGACAATGAGCAGTTCTTC. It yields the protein CSASPGGGGDNEQFF.